This TCR beta chain came from a study of CD8 T cells in Susac syndrome. RNA amounts of about 0.5 to 1 ug underwent reverse transcription with random hexamers. MiXCR was run by TCRdb on the immunoSEQ multiplex PCR reads, yielding one entry per CDR3 protein. The data hold hundreds of thousands of distinct CDR3 sequences, with roughly 85% observed a single time. This clonotype was seen a handful of times. The CDR3 contains 14 residues. Per the germline V gene, CDR1 is SGHTS and CDR2 is YDEGEE. V lost 3 bases and J lost 6; bases outside the gene matches: 3. The J gene is TRBJ2-2, the V gene TRBV5-8, with 9 bases matching TRBD1. The TCR originated in a human donor with multiple sclerosis. The sequenced sample was CD8+ T cells from PBMCs. The CDR3 sequence is CASSSDRGPGELFF. CDR3 nucleotide sequence: TGTGCCAGCAGCTCGGACAGGGGCCCCGGGGAGCTGTTTTTT.